This T cell receptor (beta chain) comes out of a study of blood T cell repertoires in COVID-19. For the study at large: Samples taken during acute and convalescent COVID-19 were collected in the United States, Italy and Spain. Nucleic acid was either cDNA or gDNA, and it came from T cells, B-cell-depleted T cells, or PBMCs.

Losses at the gene ends were 7 bases for V and 6 bases for J; bases not matched to a gene: 5. Germline V gene lookup returns CDR1 SQVTM and CDR2 ANQGSEA. The CDR3 contains 13 residues. Study processing details: From reference gene primer amplification, estimates of nucleated cell counts were derived. Generated by immunoSEQ multiplex PCR, the TCRdb table keeps only in-frame clones and is missing some. V and J calls and clone size come straight from that table; D and trimming were deduced from the DNA. This table has 55,000 to 85,000 clones, around 80% appearing once. The source material was peripheral blood. The clonotype was recovered from a man aged 55 to 70 with active or convalescent COVID-19. The chain links TRBV29-1 to TRBJ1-4; 10 nucleotides align to TRBD1. DNA of the CDR3: TGCAGCGCCACAGACAGGGGGCATGAAAAACTGTTTTTT. This translates into CSATDRGHEKLFF.